Given below is one T cell receptor beta chain in context. Its antigen specificity is not known. The record has no base qualities; no much larger clone is one base away. The source of the sample is a study of response to subunit inactivated influenza vaccine (dated by TCRdb to 2016 to 2018). For the wider study: Deep quantitative T cell receptor repertoire profiling was used in the study to track responses to a trivalent subunit inactivated influenza vaccine. What the research found in general, with its limitations: According to the authors, only a limited number of new T cells may be recruited by each seasonal influenza vaccination.

Libraries were prepared through RT-PCR. Instrument used: Illumina HiSeq 2500. The public reads were reanalyzed by TCRdb: fastp trimming at Q25, MiXCR alignment, in-frame beta chains only. Duplicate CDR3 protein sequences are folded into a single record with the most common DNA and genes. The sample records about 780,000 distinct CDR3 sequences, approximately 17% of which are singletons. The ten largest account for under 13% of the sample. The germline V gene specifies LGHNA as CDR1 and YNFKEQ as CDR2. Its CDR3 holds 15 amino acids, cysteine through phenylalanine. This entry keeps only the CDR3 DNA: 45 bases, framed from base 1. V and J are truncated by 0 bases and 5 bases respectively, leaving an intervening sequence of 11 bases.

The source was PBMCs from blood, collected 5 days after vaccination. The sequence came from a man aged 50-60 years who received an inactivated influenza vaccine. Donor details come from another sample of the same person, matched by shared clones. The rearrangement joined TRBV4-2 to TRBJ2-4, with no D gene named confidently. The CDR3 corresponds to CASSQDWTEENIQYF. The sequenced DNA: TGTGCCAGCAGCCAAGATTGGACCGAAGAAAACATTCAGTACTTC.